Below are 14 T cell receptor beta chains sequenced from a single sample in a study of T cells after yellow fever vaccination. TCRdb called the 5' RACE reads again in MiXCR, with one record for every CDR3 protein. The data hold some 340,000 distinct CDR3 sequences, with over 3.5% observed a single time. The sequencing used PBMCs, collected 5 days after the yellow fever booster vaccination. All receptors derive from a man between 18 and 29 years old who received the YFV17D yellow fever vaccine.

The sample holds a few counts of this clonotype. This rearrangement joins TRBV4-3 to TRBJ2-3; 8 nucleotides agree with TRBD1. The V and J ends lost 5 bases and 9 bases, in that order; junction bases with no gene match: 13. Germline values: CDR1 LGHNA, CDR2 YSLEER. The length of the CDR3 is 15 residues. The CDR3 nucleotides read TGCGCCAGCAGCTCCTTGGACAGGGAGACACGGACGCAGTATTTT. This sequence encodes CASSSLDRETRTQYF.

This clonotype occurred many times. V gene TRBV9 combines with J gene TRBJ2-7; TRBD2 agrees at 8 bases. CDR1 and CDR2 (germline): SGDLS, YYNGEE. The CDR3 length is 14 residues. V shed 4 bases, J shed 5 bases, and the junction held 8 bases outside the gene matches. The CDR3 nucleotides are TGTGCCAGCAGCCCGGGGGGGGTGGCCCACGAGCAGTACTTC. Encoded protein: CASSPGGVAHEQYF.

This clonotype was recorded at least ten times. The V gene is TRBV6-4, the J gene TRBJ2-2; TRBD1 matches 8 bases. CDR1 and CDR2 from the germline V gene are MRHNA and SNTAGT. The CDR3 is 16 amino acids. The ends lost 6 bases at V and 6 bases at J; junction bases unmatched: 12. The CDR3, as DNA: TGTGCCAGCAGCGAAACCCCCGGACAGGGATCCGGGGAGCTGTTTTTT. It is translated as CASSETPGQGSGELFF.

V is TRBV10-3 and J is TRBJ2-7; D call uncertain. V gave up 0 bases and J gave up 5 bases, with 8 bases separating them. The CDR3 has 13 residues. The germline V gene has CDR1 ENHRY and CDR2 SYGVKD. The CDR3 bases are TGTGCCATCAGTGAGTCGGGTGCAGACGAGCAGTACTTC. It specifies CAISESGADEQYF.

Only a few counts were recorded for this clonotype. The chain employs TRBV9 and TRBJ2-3; 9 bases are shared with TRBD1. V shed 4 bases and J 5 bases; nucleotides not matched to a gene: 11. The CDR3 runs 16 residues. Germline loops: CDR1 SGDLS, CDR2 YYNGEE. CDR3 region: CASSPGGTGRGDTQYF. In DNA, the CDR3 is TGTGCCAGCAGCCCAGGTGGGACAGGGAGGGGAGATACGCAGTATTTT.

There are a few counts of this clonotype. The rearrangement links TRBV29-1 to TRBJ1-1; 7 positions agree with TRBD1. The V gene's germline CDR1 is SQVTM and CDR2 ANQGSEA. The V segment lost 3 bases and the J segment 5 bases; nucleotides outside the gene matches: 12. CDR3 length: 15 residues. CDR3: CSVEGTAFFRTEAFF. The CDR3 DNA reads as TGCAGCGTTGAGGGGACAGCCTTCTTTCGAACTGAAGCTTTCTTT.

The chain employs TRBV29-1 and TRBJ2-1; D remains unclear. Germline loops: CDR1 SQVTM, CDR2 ANQGSEA. Deletions cut 7 bases from V and 5 bases from J, with 15 bases between. The CDR3 is 13 amino acids. The CDR3 loop is CSADGPGNNEQFF. CDR3 DNA sequence: TGCAGCGCCGACGGGCCAGGAAACAATGAGCAGTTCTTC.

This clonotype was seen many times. The chain couples TRBV9 to TRBJ2-1, with 7 bases identical to TRBD1. The CDR3 has 15 amino acids. CDR1 SGDLS and CDR2 YYNGEE come from the germline V gene. With V trimmed by 3 bases and J by 0 bases, 3 bases remained unmatched. CDR3 loop: CASSDRGDSYNEQFF. DNA of the CDR3: TGTGCCAGCAGCGACAGGGGCGACTCCTACAATGAGCAGTTCTTC.

This chain connects TRBV2 to TRBJ2-3; no clear D. The CDR3 covers 15 residues. Germline CDR1 and CDR2: SNHLY and FYNNEI. V lost 3 bases to trimming and J lost 2 bases, with 12 bases between them. The CDR3 region is CASSETLGPTDTQYF. CDR3 in DNA: TGTGCCAGCAGTGAGACGCTCGGGCCCACAGATACGCAGTATTTT.

The chain couples TRBV20-1 to TRBJ2-3, with 14 bases lining up with TRBD2. The V gene's germline CDR1 is DFQATT and CDR2 SNEGSKA (reference sequence). The V gene end was trimmed by 0 bases and the J gene end by 4 bases; junction bases not matched to a gene: 0. This CDR3 contains 15 residues. CDR3 protein: CSAREGLAGADTQYF. The CDR3 coding sequence is TGCAGTGCTAGAGAGGGACTAGCGGGGGCAGATACGCAGTATTTT.

This clonotype turned up a few times. The chain has TRBV30 and TRBJ1-6; D possibly corresponds to TRBD1 (6 bases). The CDR3 consists of 13 residues. V was clipped by 5 bases and J by 9 bases, with 14 bases between them. Germline CDR1 GTSNPN, CDR2 SVGIG (reference sequence). The CDR3 sequence: CAWGTMRSSPLHF. In DNA form, the CDR3 reads TGTGCCTGGGGGACAATGAGGAGTTCACCCCTCCACTTT.

A remark on this clonotype: It may be a read error: a sequence one base away is much more abundant. This chain links TRBV4-1 with TRBJ2-3; possibly TRBD1 for D (6 bases). CDR3 size: 14 residues. Deletions cut 0 bases from V and 7 bases from J, with 11 bases between. Looked up from germline, CDR1 is MGHRA and CDR2 is YSYEKL. The CDR3 bases are TGCGCCAGCAGCCAAGAGGACAGTGGGTATACGCAGTATTTT. Protein: CASSQEDSGYTQYF.

The V gene is TRBV7-9, the J gene TRBJ2-5; 10 bases line up with TRBD2. The CDR3 sequence is 15 residues long. V trimming: 2 bases; J trimming: 0 bases; junction bases outside the gene matches: 0. Germline loops: CDR1 SEHNR, CDR2 FQNEAQ (reference sequence). CDR3 in amino acids: CASSLLAGDQETQYF. The CDR3 coding sequence is TGTGCCAGCAGCTTACTAGCGGGGGACCAAGAGACCCAGTACTTC. The variable domain in full, completed from reference TRBV7-9 and TRBJ2-5, reads DTGVSQNPRHKITKRGQNVTFRCDPISEHNRLYWYRQTLGQGPEFLTYFQNEAQLEKSRLLSDRFSAERPKGSFSTLEIQRTEQGDSAMYLCASSLLAGDQETQYFGPGTRLLVL.

This clonotype was seen only a few times. V usage is TRBV10-3 and J usage is TRBJ2-5, with 9 bases identical to TRBD2. The CDR3 extends over 14 amino acids. Germline values: CDR1 ENHRY, CDR2 SYGVKD. The V and J ends lost 6 bases and 3 bases, in that order; junction bases with no gene match: 5. The CDR3 bases are TGTGCCATCAGAGATGTAGCGGGGGAAGAGACCCAGTACTTC. Its translation is CAIRDVAGEETQYF.